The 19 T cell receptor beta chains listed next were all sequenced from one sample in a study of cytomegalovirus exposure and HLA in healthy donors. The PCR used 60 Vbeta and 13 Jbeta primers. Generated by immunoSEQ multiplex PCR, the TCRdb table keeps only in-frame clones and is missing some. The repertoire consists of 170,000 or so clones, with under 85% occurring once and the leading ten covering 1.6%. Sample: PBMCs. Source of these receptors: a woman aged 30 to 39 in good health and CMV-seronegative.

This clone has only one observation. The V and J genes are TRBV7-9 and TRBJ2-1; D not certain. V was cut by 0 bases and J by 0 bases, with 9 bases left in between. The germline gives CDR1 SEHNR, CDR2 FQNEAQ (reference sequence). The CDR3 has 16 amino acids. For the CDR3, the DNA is TGTGCCAGCAGCTTAGCCTCGTTGAGCTCCTACAATGAGCAGTTCTTC. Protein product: CASSLASLSSYNEQFF.

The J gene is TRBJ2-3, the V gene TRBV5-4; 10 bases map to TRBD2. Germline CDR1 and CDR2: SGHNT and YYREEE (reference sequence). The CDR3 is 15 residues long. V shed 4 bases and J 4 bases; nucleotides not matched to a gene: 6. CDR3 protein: CASSPLAGVADTQYF. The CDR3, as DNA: TGTGCCAGCAGCCCCCTAGCGGGAGTGGCAGATACGCAGTATTTT. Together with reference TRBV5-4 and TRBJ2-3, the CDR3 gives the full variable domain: ETGVTQSPTHLIKTRGQQVTLRCSSQSGHNTVSWYQQALGQGPQFIFQYYREEENGRGNFPPRFSGLQFPNYSSELNVNALELDDSALYLCASSPLAGVADTQYFGPGTRLTVL.

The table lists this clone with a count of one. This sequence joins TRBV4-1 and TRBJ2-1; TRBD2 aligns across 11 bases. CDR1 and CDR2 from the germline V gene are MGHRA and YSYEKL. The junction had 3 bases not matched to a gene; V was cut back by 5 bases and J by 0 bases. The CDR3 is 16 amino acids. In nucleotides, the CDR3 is TGCGCCAGCAGCTCCGGGACTAGCGGCTCCTACAATGAGCAGTTCTTC. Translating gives CASSSGTSGSYNEQFF.

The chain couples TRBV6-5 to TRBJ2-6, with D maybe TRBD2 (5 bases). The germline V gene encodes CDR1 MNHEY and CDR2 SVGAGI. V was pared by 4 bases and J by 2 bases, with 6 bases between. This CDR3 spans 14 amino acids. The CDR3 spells CASSSGTGANVLTF. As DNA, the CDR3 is TGTGCCAGCAGTTCCGGGACTGGGGCCAACGTCCTGACTTTC.

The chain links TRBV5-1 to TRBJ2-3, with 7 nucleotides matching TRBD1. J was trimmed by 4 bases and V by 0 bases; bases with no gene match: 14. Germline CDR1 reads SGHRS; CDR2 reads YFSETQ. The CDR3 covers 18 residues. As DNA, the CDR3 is TGCGCCAGCAGCTTGGAGCCCCCGACAGGGTGGATTGCAGATACGCAGTATTTT. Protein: CASSLEPPTGWIADTQYF. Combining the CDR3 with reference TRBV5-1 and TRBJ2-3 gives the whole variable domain KAGVTQTPRYLIKTRGQQVTLSCSPISGHRSVSWYQQTPGQGLQFLFEYFSETQRNKGNFPGRFSGRQFSNSRSEMNVSTLELGDSALYLCASSLEPPTGWIADTQYFGPGTRLTVL.

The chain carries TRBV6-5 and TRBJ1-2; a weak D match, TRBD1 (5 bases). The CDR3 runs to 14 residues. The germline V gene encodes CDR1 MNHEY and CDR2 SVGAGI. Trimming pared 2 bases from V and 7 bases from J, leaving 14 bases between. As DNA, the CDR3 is TGTGCCAGCAGTTACGGAGTCAGGGATTTTGGCTACACCTTC. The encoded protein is CASSYGVRDFGYTF.

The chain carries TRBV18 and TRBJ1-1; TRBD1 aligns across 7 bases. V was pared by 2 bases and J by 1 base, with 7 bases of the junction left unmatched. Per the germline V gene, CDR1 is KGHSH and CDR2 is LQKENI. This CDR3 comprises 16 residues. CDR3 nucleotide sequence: TGTGCCAGCTCACCAGATGTGGACAGGACGAACACTGAAGCTTTCTTT. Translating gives CASSPDVDRTNTEAFF.

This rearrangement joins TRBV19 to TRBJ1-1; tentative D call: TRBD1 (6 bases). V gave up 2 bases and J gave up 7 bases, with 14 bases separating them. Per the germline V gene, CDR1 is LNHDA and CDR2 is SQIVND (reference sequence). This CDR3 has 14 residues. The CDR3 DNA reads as TGTGCCAGTAGTATATCTGCAGGGGCACTTGAAGCTTTCTTT. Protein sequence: CASSISAGALEAFF.

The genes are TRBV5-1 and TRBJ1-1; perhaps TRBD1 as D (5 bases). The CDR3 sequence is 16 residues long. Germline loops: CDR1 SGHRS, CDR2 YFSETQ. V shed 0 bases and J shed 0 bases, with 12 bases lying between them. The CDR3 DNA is TGCGCCAGCAGCTTGGGGTTTGGGGGGATGAACACTGAAGCTTTCTTT. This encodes CASSLGFGGMNTEAFF.

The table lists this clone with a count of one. In DNA, the CDR3 is TGTGCCAGCAGCCAAGTACAGGCGAGGGGACTATATGGCTACACCTTC. Translating it yields CASSQVQARGLYGYTF. This chain links TRBV14 with TRBJ1-2; maybe TRBD1 (5 bases). Per the germline V gene, CDR1 is SGHDN and CDR2 is FVKESK. V was shortened by 1 base and J by 5 bases, with 17 bases between the two germline ends. The CDR3 contains 16 residues.

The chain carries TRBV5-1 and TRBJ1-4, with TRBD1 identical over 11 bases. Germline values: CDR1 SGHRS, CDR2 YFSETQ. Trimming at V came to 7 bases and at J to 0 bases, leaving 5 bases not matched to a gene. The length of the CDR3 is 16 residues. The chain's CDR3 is CASRDRGDPTNEKLFF. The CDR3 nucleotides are TGCGCCAGCCGGGACAGGGGGGATCCAACTAATGAAAAACTGTTTTTT. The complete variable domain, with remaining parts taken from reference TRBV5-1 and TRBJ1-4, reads KAGVTQTPRYLIKTRGQQVTLSCSPISGHRSVSWYQQTPGQGLQFLFEYFSETQRNKGNFPGRFSGRQFSNSRSEMNVSTLELGDSALYLCASRDRGDPTNEKLFFGSGTQLSVL.

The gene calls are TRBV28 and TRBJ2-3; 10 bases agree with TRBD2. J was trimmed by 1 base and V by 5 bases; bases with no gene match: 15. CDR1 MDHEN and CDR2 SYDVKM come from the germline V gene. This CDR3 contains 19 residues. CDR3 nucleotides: TGTGCCAGCAGTGTATCCCTAGCGGGAGTTGGATTGGGCACAGATACGCAGTATTTT. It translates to CASSVSLAGVGLGTDTQYF.

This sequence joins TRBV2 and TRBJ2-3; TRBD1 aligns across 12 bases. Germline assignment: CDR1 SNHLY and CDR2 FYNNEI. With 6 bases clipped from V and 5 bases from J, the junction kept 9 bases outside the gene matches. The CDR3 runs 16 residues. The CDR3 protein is CASSVPGQGAGDTQYF. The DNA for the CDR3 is TGTGCCAGCAGCGTACCGGGACAGGGGGCTGGAGATACGCAGTATTTT.

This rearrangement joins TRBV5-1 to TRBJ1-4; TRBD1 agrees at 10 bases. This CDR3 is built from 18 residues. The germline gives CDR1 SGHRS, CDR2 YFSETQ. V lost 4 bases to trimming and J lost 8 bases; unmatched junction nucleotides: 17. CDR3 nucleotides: TGCGCCAGCAGCCCGTCCCCGCGGGGGACAGGGGTAGTGGAAAAACTGTTTTTT. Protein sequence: CASSPSPRGTGVVEKLFF.

CDR3 in amino acids: CASSPPTPGSTEAFF. The DNA for the CDR3 is TGTGCCAGCTCACCACCCACACCGGGTAGCACTGAAGCTTTCTTT. The genes are TRBV18 and TRBJ1-1, with unresolved D. The CDR3 is made up of 15 amino acids. Germline V CDR1 and CDR2: KGHSH, LQKENI. Deletions cut 0 bases from V and 4 bases from J, with 12 bases between.

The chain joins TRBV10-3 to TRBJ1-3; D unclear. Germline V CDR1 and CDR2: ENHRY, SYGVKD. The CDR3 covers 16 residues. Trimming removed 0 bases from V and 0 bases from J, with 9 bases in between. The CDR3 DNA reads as TGTGCCATCAGTGAGTCGGCGGGGAGCTCTGGAAACACCATATATTTT. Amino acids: CAISESAGSSGNTIYF.

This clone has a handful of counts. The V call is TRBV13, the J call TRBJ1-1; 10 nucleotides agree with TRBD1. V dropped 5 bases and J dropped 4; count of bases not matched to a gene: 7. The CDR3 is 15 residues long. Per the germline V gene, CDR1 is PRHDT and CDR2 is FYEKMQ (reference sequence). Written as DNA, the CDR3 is TGTGCCAGCAGCCAATCGGACAGGGGGGGCACTGAAGCTTTCTTT. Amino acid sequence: CASSQSDRGGTEAFF.

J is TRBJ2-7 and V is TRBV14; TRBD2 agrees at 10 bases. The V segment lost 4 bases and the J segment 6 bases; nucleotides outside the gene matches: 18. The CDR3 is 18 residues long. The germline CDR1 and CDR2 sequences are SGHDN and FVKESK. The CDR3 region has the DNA TGTGCCAGCAGCCCCCCGAGGCTAGCGGGAGTCTCGGTCCGCGAGCAGTACTTC. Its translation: CASSPPRLAGVSVREQYF.

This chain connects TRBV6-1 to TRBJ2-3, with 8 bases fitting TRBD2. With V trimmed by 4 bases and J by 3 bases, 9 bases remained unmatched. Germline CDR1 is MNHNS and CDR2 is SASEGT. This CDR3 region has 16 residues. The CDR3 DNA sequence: TGTGCCAGCAGTGTGGAGCGGGGGCTTGGTACAGATACGCAGTATTTT. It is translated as CASSVERGLGTDTQYF.